This entry concerns a single T cell receptor (beta chain). This sample is drawn from a study of blood T cell repertoires in COVID-19. Overall study: PBMCs, B-cell-depleted T cells, or T cells were the source of the cDNA or gDNA that made up the material.

Across 20 to 25 US areas, participants ranged in age from about 18 to 89 years. Participant-reported clinical history was the basis for cohort assignment. Between the trimmed V and J ends, which lost 5 bases and 4 bases, there was a span of 12 bases. This CDR3 contains 14 residues. CDR1 is SEHNR, CDR2 FQNEAQ, per germline (reference sequence). The data were produced by immunoSEQ multiplex PCR, yet TCRdb's version contains in-frame clones alone and is incomplete. The sample shows 250,000 to 300,000 clones, 80% to 90% of them seen only once. The chain couples TRBV7-9 to TRBJ1-3; D may be TRBD1 (5 bases). Material for sequencing was PBMCs or T cells enriched from blood (not recorded which). The clonotype originates from a man between 18 and 29 years old who had recovered from COVID-19. The CDR3 region has the DNA TGTGCCAGCAGCGGAGGGGTGGCGGGAAACACCATATATTTT. Translating gives CASSGGVAGNTIYF.